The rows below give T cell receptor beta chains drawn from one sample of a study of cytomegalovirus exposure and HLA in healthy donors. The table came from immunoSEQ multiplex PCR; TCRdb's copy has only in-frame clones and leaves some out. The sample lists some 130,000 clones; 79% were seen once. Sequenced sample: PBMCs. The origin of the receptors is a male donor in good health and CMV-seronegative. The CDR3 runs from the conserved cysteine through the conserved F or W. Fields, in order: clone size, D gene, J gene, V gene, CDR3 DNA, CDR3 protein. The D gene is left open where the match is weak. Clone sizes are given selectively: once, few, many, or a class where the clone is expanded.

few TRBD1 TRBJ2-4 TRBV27 TGTGCCAGCAGTCTTCTGACAGGGGGGGGAAACATTCAGTACTTC CASSLLTGGGNIQYF
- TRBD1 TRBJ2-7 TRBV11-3 TGTGCCAGCAGCTTAAGGACAGGACCCTCCTACGAGCAGTACTTC CASSLRTGPSYEQYF
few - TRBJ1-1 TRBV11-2 TGTGCCAGCAGCTTAGACCCGTCGGCGCGGGAAGCTTTCTTT CASSLDPSAREAFF
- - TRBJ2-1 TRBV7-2 TGTGCCAGCAGCTTAGGGTCAGGGTATAGCAATGAGCAGTTCTTC CASSLGSGYSNEQFF
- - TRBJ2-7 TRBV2 TGTGCCAGCAGTGAAGATACGGCGGCCTCCTACGAGCAGTACTTC CASSEDTAASYEQYF
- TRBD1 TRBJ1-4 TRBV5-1 TGCGCCAGCAGCTTGGCCCCAGGGGGATCAACTAATGAAAAACTGTTTTTT CASSLAPGGSTNEKLFF
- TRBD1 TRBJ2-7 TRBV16 TGTGCCAGCAGCCAAAGGGACAGGGCCGAGCAGTACTTC CASSQRDRAEQYF
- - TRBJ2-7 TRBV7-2 TGTGCCAGCCTCGTGACAGGCGTGACCTACGAGCAGTACTTC CASLVTGVTYEQYF
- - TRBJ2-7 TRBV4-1 TGCGCCAGCAGCCAAGAAGGCGGCTCCTACGAGCAGTACTTC CASSQEGGSYEQYF
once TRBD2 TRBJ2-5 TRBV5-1 TGCGCCAGCAGCCCACTAACTAGCGGGGGGGCGGAGACCCAGTACTTC CASSPLTSGGAETQYF
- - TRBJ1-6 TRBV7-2 TGTGCCAGCAGCCTGAACATTCCCTATAATTCACCCCTCCACTTT CASSLNIPYNSPLHF
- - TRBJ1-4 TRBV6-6 TGTGCCAGCAGTTACTCGGGGGGGCTTTTCAGGGGTTTT CASSYSGGLFRGF
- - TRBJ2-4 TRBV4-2 TGTGCCAGCAGCCAAGATGTACAGTCCAAAAACATTCAGTACTTC CASSQDVQSKNIQYF
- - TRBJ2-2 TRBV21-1 TGTGCCAGCAGCAAAGCGCTCGGAACTAGCGGGGGGTTCACCGGGGAGCTGTTTTTT CASSKALGTSGGFTGELFF
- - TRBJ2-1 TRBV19 TGTGCCAGTAGCCCTTGGACTTCTTCCTACAATGAGCAGTTCTTC CASSPWTSSYNEQFF
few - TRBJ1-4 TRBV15 TGTGCCACCAGCGTTAGGACAGCTTCTAATGAAAAACTGTTTTTT CATSVRTASNEKLFF
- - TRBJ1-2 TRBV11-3 TGTGCCAGCAGCTTAGCAGGCCCCTATGGCTACACCTTC CASSLAGPYGYTF
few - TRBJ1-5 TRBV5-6 TGTGCCAGCAGCTTAAGGGAGTCCGGGAATCAGCCCCAGCATTTT CASSLRESGNQPQHF
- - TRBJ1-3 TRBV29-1 TGCAGCGTTGTAGGGAGGCCTGGAAACACCATATATTTT CSVVGRPGNTIYF
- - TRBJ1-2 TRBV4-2 TGTGCCAGCAGCCAAGACGAAGCGGGAAGCTATGGCTACACCTTC CASSQDEAGSYGYTF
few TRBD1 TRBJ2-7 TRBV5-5 TGTGCCAGCAGCCCCGGACAGGGGAACTACGAGCAGTACTTC CASSPGQGNYEQYF
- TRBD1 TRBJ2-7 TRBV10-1 TGCGCCAGCAGTGATCCTCAAACTGGACAGGGGGCCAACGAGCAGTACTTC CASSDPQTGQGANEQYF
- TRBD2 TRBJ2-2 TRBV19 TGTGCCAGTAGTCCATCAGCGGGGCGGACCGGGGAGCTGTTTTTT CASSPSAGRTGELFF
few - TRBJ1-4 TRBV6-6 TGTGCCAGCAGTTACCCGGGGTACGCTAATGAAAAACTGTTTTTT CASSYPGYANEKLFF
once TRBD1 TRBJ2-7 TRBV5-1 TGCGCCAGCAGCTTAAGGGGGCACCACGAGCAGTACTTC CASSLRGHHEQYF
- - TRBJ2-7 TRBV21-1 TGTGCCAGCAGGGAGGGACAGTTCTGCTACGAGCAGTACTTC CASREGQFCYEQYF
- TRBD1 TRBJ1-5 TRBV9 TGTGCCAGCAGCGGGGAAGGACAGGGCAGCCAGCCCCAGCATTTT CASSGEGQGSQPQHF
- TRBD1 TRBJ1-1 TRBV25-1 TGTGCCAGCAGTGAATCTAGGACAGGGCACACTGAAGCTTTCTTT CASSESRTGHTEAFF
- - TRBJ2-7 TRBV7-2 TGTGCCAGCAGCTTTGGCACCAACTACGAGCAGTACTTC CASSFGTNYEQYF
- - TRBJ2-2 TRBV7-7 TGTGCTAGCAGTATCCGGGTGGCCGGGGAGCTGTTTTTT CASSIRVAGELFF
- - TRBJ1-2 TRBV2 TGTGCCAGCAGTGATTACAGGGATAACTATGGCTACACCTTC CASSDYRDNYGYTF
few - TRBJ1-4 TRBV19 TGTGCCAGTGAAAAAGGGGGTAATGAAAAACTGTTTTTT CASEKGGNEKLFF
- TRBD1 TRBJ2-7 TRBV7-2 TGTGCCAGCAGCTTAGCGGGACAGGGCGGATACTCCTACGAGCAGTACTTC CASSLAGQGGYSYEQYF
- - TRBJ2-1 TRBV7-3 TGTGCCAGCAGCTCGACAGTGTCCTCCTACAATGAGCAGTTCTTC CASSSTVSSYNEQFF
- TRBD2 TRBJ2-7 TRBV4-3 TGCGCCAGCAGCCAGCTACTAGCGGGTACCTACGAGCAGTACTTC CASSQLLAGTYEQYF
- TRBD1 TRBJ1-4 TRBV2 TGTGCCAGCACCAGGGGGTTGGGTGAAAAACTGTTTTTT CASTRGLGEKLFF
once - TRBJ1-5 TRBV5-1 TGCGCCAGCAGCTCCGGGGGGCAGGCAAATCAGCCCCAGCATTTT CASSSGGQANQPQHF